One T cell receptor (beta chain) is described in this entry. The antigen is undetermined. The source of the sample is a study of OX40 agonist ivuxolimab in advanced cancers. Broader study findings: Clonal expansion was among the lowest in partial responders at 0.1-3.0 mg/kg, especially CD8+.

CDR3 size: 14 residues. The germline gives CDR1 KGHSH, CDR2 LQKENI. V was trimmed by 3 bases and J by 1 base, leaving 9 bases between them. This table comes from immunoSEQ multiplex PCR, and its TCRdb copy is limited to in-frame clones, with some not included. The repertoire holds about 810 clones, with 70% to 80% as singletons. The sample here was taken in a trial of the OX40 agonist ivuxolimab. V is TRBV18 and J is TRBJ1-1; TRBD1 is a possible D gene (5 bases). The TCR comes from an adult with an advanced solid tumor such as melanoma, head and neck, liver or kidney cancer. The CDR3 DNA reads TGTGCCAGCTCACCGGGGCAGAAGAACACTGAAGCTTTCTTT. Its protein is CASSPGQKNTEAFF.